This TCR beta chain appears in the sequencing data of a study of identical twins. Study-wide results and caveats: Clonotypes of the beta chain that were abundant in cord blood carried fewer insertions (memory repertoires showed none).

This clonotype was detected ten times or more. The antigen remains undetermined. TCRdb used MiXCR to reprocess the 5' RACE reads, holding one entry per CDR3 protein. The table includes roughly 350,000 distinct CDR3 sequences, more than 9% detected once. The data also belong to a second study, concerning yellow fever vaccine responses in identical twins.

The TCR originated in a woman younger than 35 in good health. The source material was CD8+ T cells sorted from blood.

The CDR3 sequence: CATSRDSTGVNEQFF. CDR3 bases: TGTGCCACCAGCAGAGATAGTACAGGGGTCAATGAGCAGTTCTTC. This chain links TRBV15 with TRBJ2-1; 7 bases match TRBD1. With V trimmed by 0 bases and J by 6 bases, 5 bases remained unmatched. The CDR3 length is 15 residues. In germline, CDR1 is LNHNV, CDR2 YYDKDF (reference sequence).